These T cell receptor beta chains were read from a single sample in a study of T cells in Graves' hyperthyroidism and ophthalmopathy. MiXCR, run by TCRdb on the multiplex PCR reads, gives a single entry per CDR3 protein. The sample has hundreds of thousands of distinct CDR3 sequences, around 39% seen once. The sequencing sample was made of blood. All receptors derive from a man between 18 and 29 years old with Graves' hyperthyroidism. Both conserved end residues are part of each CDR3. A D gene is named only where the DNA matches it firmly. Not every row has a clone size; where given, it reads once, few, many or a size class.

v_gene,len,j_gene,abundance,d_gene,CDR3aa,CDR3nt
TRBV6-1,12,TRBJ1-1,.,.,CASSEWFGEAFF,TGTGCCAGCAGTGAATGGTTTGGGGAGGCTTTCTTT
TRBV7-9,12,TRBJ2-7,.,.,CASSFDSLEQYF,TGTGCCAGCAGTTTTGACTCCCTCGAGCAGTACTTC
TRBV25-1,17,TRBJ2-5,many,TRBD2,CASSEMKVAGGLETQYF,TGTGCCAGCAGTGAAATGAAAGTAGCGGGGGGGCTGGAGACCCAGTACTTC
TRBV7-2,15,TRBJ1-2,.,.,CASSQWDSLGYGYTF,TGTGCCAGCAGCCAGTGGGACTCGCTCGGATATGGCTACACCTTC
TRBV7-6,13,TRBJ2-5,.,.,CASSLGGGEPQYF,TGTGCCAGCAGCTTAGGGGGCGGGGAGCCCCAGTACTTC
TRBV19,15,TRBJ1-1,.,TRBD1,CASSVSTGVNTEAFF,TGTGCCAGTAGTGTCTCGACAGGGGTGAACACTGAAGCTTTCTTT
TRBV12-3/TRBV12-4,17,TRBJ2-6,.,.,CASSYPASRSGANVLTF,TGTGCCAGCAGTTACCCAGCGTCTCGCTCTGGGGCCAACGTCCTGACTTTC
TRBV5-1,12,TRBJ2-5,few,.,CASSSDSQTQYF,TGCGCCAGCAGCTCCGACTCGCAGACCCAGTACTTC
TRBV5-1,15,TRBJ2-2,few,.,CASYHRAGNTGELFF,TGCGCCAGCTATCACAGGGCAGGGAACACCGGGGAGCTGTTTTTT
TRBV15,15,TRBJ1-1,many,.,CATSTLGRENTEAFF,TGTGCCACCAGCACCCTTGGCAGGGAGAACACTGAAGCTTTCTTT
TRBV7-7,14,TRBJ2-2,.,.,CASPGGARAGELFF,TGTGCTAGCCCAGGGGGGGCTCGCGCCGGGGAGCTGTTTTTT
TRBV20-1,14,TRBJ1-4,.,.,CSASSEGVAEKLFF,TGCAGTGCTAGTTCGGAGGGTGTGGCTGAAAAACTGTTTTTT